The sequence of this TCR beta chain was determined in a study of blood T cell repertoires in COVID-19. On the study more broadly: Acute and convalescent COVID-19 samples came from the United States, Italy and Spain. T cells, B-cell-depleted T cells, or PBMCs provided the cDNA or gDNA that served as material.

How the authors handled the data: Cell counts per sample came from amplifying reference gene primers. The table came from immunoSEQ multiplex PCR; TCRdb's copy has only in-frame clones and leaves some out. The V and J calls and clone size were taken over from that table, and D and trimming were inferred from the DNA. This sample has more than 15,000 clones, with around nine tenths found just once. Germline V gives CDR1 SGHTS, CDR2 YDEGEE. Trimming stripped 2 bases from V and 4 bases from J, with 18 bases between. The CDR3 consists of 17 residues. The sequence derives from a man between 40 and 49 years old with active COVID-19. The V and J genes are TRBV5-8 and TRBJ2-2; D might be TRBD1 (8 bases). Sequencing used peripheral blood. The CDR3, as DNA: TGTGCCAGCAGCTTCCGTAGACAGGGGAGGGTCACCGGGGAGCTGTTTTTT. This translates into CASSFRRQGRVTGELFF.